The 5 T cell receptor beta chains reported below all come from one sample, sequenced in a study of blood T cell repertoires in COVID-19. Clones were read by immunoSEQ multiplex PCR, and TCRdb kept only the in-frame ones, dropping some. The sample lists about 180,000 clones, roughly nine tenths seen once, with approximately 2% in the top ten. The sequenced sample consisted of peripheral blood. These receptors originate from a young man who had recovered from COVID-19.

This chain uses TRBV30 with TRBJ1-1; D ambiguous. CDR3 length: 13 amino acids. V was cut by 2 bases and J by 4 bases, with 11 bases left in between. Germline V CDR1 and CDR2: GTSNPN, SVGIG (reference sequence). Here the CDR3 DNA reads TGTGCCTGGAGTATCAGAGCGGGCACTGAAGCTTTCTTT. Its translation: CAWSIRAGTEAFF.

The rearrangement links TRBV5-4 to TRBJ2-7, with D tentatively TRBD2 (5 bases). This CDR3 is built from 13 residues. The V gene lost 5 bases and the J gene lost 4 bases, with 13 bases spanning the gap. Germline V lookup: CDR1 SGHNT, CDR2 YYREEE (reference sequence). CDR3 bases: TGTGCCAGCAGTTTCGGGGTTTCATACGAGCAGTACTTC. This codes for CASSFGVSYEQYF.

The rearrangement uses TRBV6-5 and TRBJ2-5, with a weak D call TRBD1 (6 bases). V was pared by 8 bases and J by 4 bases, with 11 bases between. CDR1 is MNHEY, CDR2 SVGAGI, per germline. CDR3 size: 12 residues. This CDR3 reads CASRQQGETQYF. The CDR3 region has the DNA TGTGCCAGCCGGCAACAGGGAGAGACCCAGTACTTC.

V is TRBV7-6 and J is TRBJ2-1; no clear D gene. The CDR3 has 16 residues. Germline CDR1 reads SGHVS; CDR2 reads FNYEAQ. Trimming took 3 bases from V and 2 from J, leaving 14 bases between them. CDR3 DNA: TGTGCCAGCAGCTTTTTTCCAGGTGAGACCTACAATGAGCAGTTCTTC. It codes for CASSFFPGETYNEQFF.

The J gene is TRBJ2-7, the V gene TRBV15; D may be TRBD2 (6 bases). The V gene's germline CDR1 is LNHNV and CDR2 YYDKDF (reference sequence). The CDR3 covers 15 residues. Trimming pared 5 bases from V and 0 bases from J, leaving 14 bases between. This chain's CDR3 is CATSAPGTASYEQYF. In DNA form, the CDR3 reads TGTGCCACCAGCGCACCCGGGACTGCCTCCTACGAGCAGTACTTC.